This TCR beta chain comes out of a study of monozygotic twins with inflammatory bowel disease. A 6-nucleotide sample barcode was carried by the UMIs, which template switching added. From its re-call of the 5' RACE reads, TCRdb lists each CDR3 protein once, without DNA. Seen in this sample are hundreds of thousands of distinct CDR3 sequences; the ten most common clones hold over 5%. The CDR3 is made up of 17 amino acids. Per donor, less than 3 ml of blood was collected and frozen. The sequenced material came from blood. The chain combines TRBV12-3 or TRBV12-4 with TRBJ2-1; TCRdb's D gene call, TRBD2, goes unchecked for lack of DNA. This TCR was recovered from a human donor with ulcerative colitis or Crohn's disease, or a healthy co-twin of an affected twin (not recorded which). The CDR3: CASSLAQTSGGYNEQFF.